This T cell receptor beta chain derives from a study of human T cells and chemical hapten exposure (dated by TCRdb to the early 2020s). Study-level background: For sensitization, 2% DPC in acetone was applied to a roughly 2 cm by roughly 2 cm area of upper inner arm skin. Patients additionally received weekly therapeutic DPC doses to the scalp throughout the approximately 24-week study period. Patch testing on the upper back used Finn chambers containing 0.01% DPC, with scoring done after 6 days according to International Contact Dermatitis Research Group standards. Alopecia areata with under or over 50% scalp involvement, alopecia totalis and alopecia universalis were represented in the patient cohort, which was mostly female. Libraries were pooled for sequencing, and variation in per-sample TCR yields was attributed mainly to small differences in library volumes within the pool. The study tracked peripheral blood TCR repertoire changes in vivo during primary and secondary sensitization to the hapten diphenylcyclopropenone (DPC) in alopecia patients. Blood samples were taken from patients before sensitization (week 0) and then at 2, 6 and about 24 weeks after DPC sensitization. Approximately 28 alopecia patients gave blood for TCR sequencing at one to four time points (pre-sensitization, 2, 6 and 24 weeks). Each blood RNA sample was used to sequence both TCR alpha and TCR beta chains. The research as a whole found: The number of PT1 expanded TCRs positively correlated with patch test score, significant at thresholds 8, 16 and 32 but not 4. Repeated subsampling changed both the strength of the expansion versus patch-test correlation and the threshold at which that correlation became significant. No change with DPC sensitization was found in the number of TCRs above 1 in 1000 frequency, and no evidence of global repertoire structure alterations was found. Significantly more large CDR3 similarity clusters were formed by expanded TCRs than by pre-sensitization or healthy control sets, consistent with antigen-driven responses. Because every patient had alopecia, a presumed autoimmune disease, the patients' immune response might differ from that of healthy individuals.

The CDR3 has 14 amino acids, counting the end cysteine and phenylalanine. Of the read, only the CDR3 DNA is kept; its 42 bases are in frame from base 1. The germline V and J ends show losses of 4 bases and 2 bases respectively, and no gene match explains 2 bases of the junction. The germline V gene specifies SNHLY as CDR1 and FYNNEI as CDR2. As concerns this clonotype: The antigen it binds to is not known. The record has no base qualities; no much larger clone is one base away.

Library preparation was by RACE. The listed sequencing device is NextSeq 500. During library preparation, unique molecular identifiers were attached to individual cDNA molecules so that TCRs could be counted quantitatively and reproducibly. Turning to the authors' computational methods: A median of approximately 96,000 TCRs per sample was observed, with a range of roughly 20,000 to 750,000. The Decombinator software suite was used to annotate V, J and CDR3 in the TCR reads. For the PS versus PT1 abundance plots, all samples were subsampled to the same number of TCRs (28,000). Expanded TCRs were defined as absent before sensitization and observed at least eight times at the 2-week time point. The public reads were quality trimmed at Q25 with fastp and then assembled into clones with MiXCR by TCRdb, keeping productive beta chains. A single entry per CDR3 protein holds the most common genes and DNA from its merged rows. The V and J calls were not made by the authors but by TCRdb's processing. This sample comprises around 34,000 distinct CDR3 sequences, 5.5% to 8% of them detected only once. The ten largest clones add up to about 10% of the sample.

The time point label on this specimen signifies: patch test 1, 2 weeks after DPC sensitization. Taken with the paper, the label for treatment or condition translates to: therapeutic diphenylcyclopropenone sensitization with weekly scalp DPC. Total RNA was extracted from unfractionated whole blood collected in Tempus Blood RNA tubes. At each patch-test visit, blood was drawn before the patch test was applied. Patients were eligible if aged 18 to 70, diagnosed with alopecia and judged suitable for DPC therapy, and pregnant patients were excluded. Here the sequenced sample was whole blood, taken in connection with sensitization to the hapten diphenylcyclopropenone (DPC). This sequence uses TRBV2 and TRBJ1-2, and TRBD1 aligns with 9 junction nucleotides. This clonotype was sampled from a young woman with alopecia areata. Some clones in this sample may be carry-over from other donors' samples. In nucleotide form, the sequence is TGTGCCAGCAGTGTGGACAGGGGCAACTATGGCTACACCTTC. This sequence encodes CASSVDRGNYGYTF. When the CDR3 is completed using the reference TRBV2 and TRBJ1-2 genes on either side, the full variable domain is EPEVTQTPSHQVTQMGQEVILRCVPISNHLYFYWYRQILGQKVEFLVSFYNNEISEKSEIFDDQFSVERPDGSNFTLKIRSTKLEDSAMYFCASSVDRGNYGYTFGSGTRLTVV.